Following are 14 T cell receptor beta chains from one sample sequenced in a study of T cell responses to AZD1222 COVID-19 vaccine. This table comes from immunoSEQ multiplex PCR, and its TCRdb copy is limited to in-frame clones, with some not included. The data show approximately 200,000 clones, with around 94% seen just once and roughly 1.8% held by the top ten. The specimen comprised peripheral blood, sampled 28 days after the second dose of the MenACWY control vaccine. The receptor source for this set is an adult who received the MenACWY meningococcal vaccine as a control.

The chain is built from TRBV28 and TRBJ2-1; D call uncertain. V lost 6 bases, J lost 10 bases, and 7 bases lay in between. Germline lookup yields CDR1 MDHEN and CDR2 SYDVKM. CDR3 length: 10 residues. CDR3 amino acids: CASRDREQFF. In nucleotides, the CDR3 is TGTGCCAGCAGGGACCGGGAGCAGTTCTTC.

CDR3 loop: CASSPNTAYPNTGELFF. CDR3 coding DNA: TGCGCCAGCAGTCCAAATACCGCATATCCGAACACCGGGGAGCTGTTTTTT. V is TRBV5-1 and J is TRBJ2-2; D is undetermined. The length of the CDR3 is 17 residues. CDR1 SGHRS and CDR2 YFSETQ come from the germline V gene. Deletions cut 5 bases from V and 0 bases from J, with 17 bases between.

A single count supports this clone. A read error may account for a junction end that differs from germline. This chain uses TRBV6-1 with TRBJ2-7; D is unclear. Germline CDR1 reads MNHNS; CDR2 reads SASEGT. CDR3 length: 12 amino acids. The CDR3 spells CASSKALSEQYF. The CDR3, as DNA: TGTGCCAGCAGTAAAGCTCTTTCCGAGCAGTACTTC.

The chain is built from TRBV27 and TRBJ2-7; 7 nucleotides line up with TRBD1. V dropped 5 bases and J dropped 6; count of bases not matched to a gene: 4. CDR3 length: 12 residues. Germline V gives CDR1 MNHEY, CDR2 SMNVEV (reference sequence). CDR3 loop: CASSPYRGEQYF. In DNA form, the CDR3 reads TGTGCCAGCAGTCCGTACAGGGGCGAGCAGTACTTC.

The chain uses TRBV29-1 and TRBJ1-2; TRBD1 aligns across 7 bases. Germline-derived CDR1 and CDR2 are SQVTM and ANQGSEA. The trim removed 2 bases at V and 4 bases at J, leaving 4 bases unmatched. The CDR3 runs to 13 residues. Here the CDR3 reads CSVEWDSRYGYTF. In DNA, the CDR3 is TGCAGCGTTGAATGGGACAGCCGCTATGGCTACACCTTC.

The chain employs TRBV5-1 and TRBJ2-5; 8 bases are shared with TRBD1. The CDR3 spans 14 residues. V shed 4 bases and J 5 bases; nucleotides not matched to a gene: 7. CDR1 is SGHRS and CDR2 is YFSETQ in the germline V gene. As DNA, the CDR3 is TGCGCCAGCAGCGGGGACAGGCAGCCCGAGACCCAGTACTTC. Translating it yields CASSGDRQPETQYF.

The rearrangement uses TRBV27 and TRBJ1-5; the match to TRBD1 covers 8 bases. CDR1 and CDR2 (germline): MNHEY, SMNVEV (reference sequence). The CDR3 consists of 17 residues. V was clipped by 5 bases and J by 1 base; unmatched bases: 10. Written as DNA, the CDR3 is TGTGCCAGCAGTCCACCAGACAGGGGAAGGAGCAATCAGCCCCAGCATTTT. This sequence encodes CASSPPDRGRSNQPQHF.

Concerning this clone: The sample holds other DNA sequences that translate to the same CDR3. J is TRBJ1-2 and V is TRBV7-2; no firm D call. This CDR3 spans 14 amino acids. Trimming removed 1 base at V and 2 bases at J, with 8 bases between. Germline-derived CDR1 and CDR2 are SGHTA and FQGNSA. The CDR3 loop is CASSLDPGNYGYTF. Here the CDR3 DNA reads TGTGCCAGCAGCTTAGATCCGGGGAACTATGGCTACACCTTC.

This clone has only one observation. The CDR3 loop reads CASSIDPQRGTEAFF. The DNA of the CDR3 is TGTGCCAGTAGTATAGACCCCCAAAGGGGCACTGAAGCTTTCTTT. The chain carries TRBV19 and TRBJ1-1; possible D gene TRBD1, 5 bases. Looked up from germline, CDR1 is LNHDA and CDR2 is SQIVND (reference sequence). There are 15 residues in the CDR3. Trimming removed 0 bases at V and 4 bases at J, with 12 bases between. The whole variable domain, filled in from reference TRBV19 and TRBJ1-1, reads DGGITQSPKYLFRKEGQNVTLSCEQNLNHDAMYWYRQDPGQGLRLIYYSQIVNDFQKGDIAEGYSVSREKKESFPLTVTSAQKNPTAFYLCASSIDPQRGTEAFFGQGTRLTVV.

The chain combines TRBV3-1 (or the pseudogene TRBV3-2) with TRBJ2-7, with D possibly TRBD2 on 5 matching bases. Germline assignment: CDR1 LGHDT and CDR2 YNNKEL (reference sequence). V dropped 4 bases and J dropped 3 bases, with 13 bases sitting between them. This CDR3 spans 14 amino acids. The DNA of the CDR3 is TGTGCCAGCAGCCTTTATCCCACTAGCTACGAGCAGTACTTC. Translating gives CASSLYPTSYEQYF.

J is TRBJ1-6 and V is TRBV9; no clear D. V lost 3 bases and J lost 9, with 4 bases in between. The CDR3 contains 11 residues. CDR1 is SGDLS, CDR2 YYNGEE, per germline. The CDR3, as DNA: TGTGCCAGCAGCGACCCTTCACCCCTCCACTTT. Translating gives CASSDPSPLHF.

The chain links TRBV19 to TRBJ2-7; 7 bases map to TRBD1. The CDR3 is made up of 15 amino acids. J was trimmed by 2 bases and V by 3 bases; bases with no gene match: 7. From germline, CDR1 is LNHDA and CDR2 SQIVND (reference sequence). The CDR3 is CASSIGLGTAYEQYF. Here the CDR3 DNA reads TGTGCCAGTAGTATCGGGTTGGGGACAGCCTACGAGCAGTACTTC. Full variable domain (outside the CDR3, taken from reference TRBV19 and TRBJ2-7): DGGITQSPKYLFRKEGQNVTLSCEQNLNHDAMYWYRQDPGQGLRLIYYSQIVNDFQKGDIAEGYSVSREKKESFPLTVTSAQKNPTAFYLCASSIGLGTAYEQYFGPGTRLTVT.

V and J are TRBV9 and TRBJ2-3; TRBD2 aligns across 12 bases. Germline loops: CDR1 SGDLS, CDR2 YYNGEE. This CDR3 is 16 amino acids long. V lost 4 bases, J lost 2 bases, and 5 bases stayed unmatched. The CDR3 nucleotides read TGTGCCAGCAGCCTAGGGACTAGCGGGTTCACAGATACGCAGTATTTT. Translation: CASSLGTSGFTDTQYF.

The J gene is TRBJ1-1, the V gene TRBV25-1; 7 bases match TRBD1. CDR1 is MGHDK, CDR2 SYGVNS, per germline. The length of the CDR3 is 13 residues. Trimming cost V 2 bases and J 6 bases; bases outside gene matches: 3. DNA for the CDR3: TGTGCCAGCAGTGAAACAGGGGACGCTGAAGCTTTCTTT. Its translation is CASSETGDAEAFF.